This T cell receptor beta chain was documented in a study of blood T cell repertoires in COVID-19. Background on the study: Acute-phase and convalescent COVID-19 samples originated in the United States, Italy and Spain. Sample material is recorded as cDNA or gDNA derived from T cells, B-cell-depleted T cells, or PBMCs.

As processed by the authors: Amplification of reference gene primers was used by the study to estimate nucleated cell counts. The table came from immunoSEQ multiplex PCR; TCRdb's copy has only in-frame clones and leaves some out. V and J calls plus clone size are reproduced from that table; the DNA served to infer D and trimming. This repertoire shows roughly 63,000 clones, about 90% found once; its top ten account for less than 2.5%. The junction had 13 bases not matched to a gene; V was cut back by 9 bases and J by 0 bases. Germline CDR1 and CDR2: LNHDA and SQIVND (reference sequence). The CDR3 sequence is 17 residues long.

The sample taken for sequencing was peripheral blood. The gene calls are TRBV19 and TRBJ2-7; 11 bases are shared with TRBD1. This clonotype originated in a human donor in a cohort sampled during active COVID-19. CDR3 residues: CASRKEGTGGSSYEQYF. The CDR3 nucleotides read TGTGCCAGCCGGAAGGAGGGGACAGGGGGTAGCTCCTACGAGCAGTACTTC.